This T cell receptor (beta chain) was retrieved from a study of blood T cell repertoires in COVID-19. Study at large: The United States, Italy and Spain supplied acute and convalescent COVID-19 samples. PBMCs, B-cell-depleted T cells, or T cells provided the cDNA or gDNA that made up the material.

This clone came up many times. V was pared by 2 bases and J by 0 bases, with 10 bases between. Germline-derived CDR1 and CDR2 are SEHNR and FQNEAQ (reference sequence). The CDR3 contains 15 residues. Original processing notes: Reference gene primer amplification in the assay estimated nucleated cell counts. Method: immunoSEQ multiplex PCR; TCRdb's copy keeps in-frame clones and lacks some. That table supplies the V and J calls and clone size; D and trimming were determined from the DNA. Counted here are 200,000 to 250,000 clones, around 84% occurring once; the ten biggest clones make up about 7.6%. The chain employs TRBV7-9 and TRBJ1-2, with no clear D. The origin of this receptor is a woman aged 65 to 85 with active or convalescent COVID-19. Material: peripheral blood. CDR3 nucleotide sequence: TGTGCCAGCAGCTTATTCGACACCGCTAACTATGGCTACACCTTC. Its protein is CASSLFDTANYGYTF.